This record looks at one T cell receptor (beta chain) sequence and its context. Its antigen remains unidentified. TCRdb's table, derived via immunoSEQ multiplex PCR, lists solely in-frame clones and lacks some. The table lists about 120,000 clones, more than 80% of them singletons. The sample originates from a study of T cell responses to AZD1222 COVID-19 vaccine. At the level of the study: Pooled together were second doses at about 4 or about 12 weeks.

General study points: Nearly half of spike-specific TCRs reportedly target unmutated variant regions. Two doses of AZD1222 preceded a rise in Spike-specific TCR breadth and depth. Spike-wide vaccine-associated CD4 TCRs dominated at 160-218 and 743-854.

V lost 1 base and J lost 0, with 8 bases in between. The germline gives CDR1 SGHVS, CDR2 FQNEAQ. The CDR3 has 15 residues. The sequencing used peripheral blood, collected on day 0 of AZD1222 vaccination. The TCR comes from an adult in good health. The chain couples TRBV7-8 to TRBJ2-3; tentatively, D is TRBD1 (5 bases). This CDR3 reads CASSLGTTSTDTQYF. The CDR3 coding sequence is TGTGCCAGCAGCTTAGGGACAACTAGCACAGATACGCAGTATTTT.